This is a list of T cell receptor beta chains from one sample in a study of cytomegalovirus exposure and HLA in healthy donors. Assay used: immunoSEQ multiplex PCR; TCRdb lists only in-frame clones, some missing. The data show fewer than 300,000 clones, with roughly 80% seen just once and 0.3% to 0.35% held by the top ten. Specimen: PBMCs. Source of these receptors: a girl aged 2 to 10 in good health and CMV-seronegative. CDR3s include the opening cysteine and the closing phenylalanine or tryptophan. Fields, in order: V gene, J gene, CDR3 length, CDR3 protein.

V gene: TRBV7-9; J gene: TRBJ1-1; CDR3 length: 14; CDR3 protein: CASSLVAGRSEAFF
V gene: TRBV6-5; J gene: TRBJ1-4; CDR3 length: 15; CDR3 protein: CASTTGGAGLEKLFF
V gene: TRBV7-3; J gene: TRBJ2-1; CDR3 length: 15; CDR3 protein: CASSLPSGRNNEQFF
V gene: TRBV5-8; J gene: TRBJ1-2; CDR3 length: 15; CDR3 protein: CASSSGQGVYYGYTF
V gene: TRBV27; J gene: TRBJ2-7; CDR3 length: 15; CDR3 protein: CASSLLGVENYEQYF
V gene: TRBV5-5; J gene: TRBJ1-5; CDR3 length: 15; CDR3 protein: CASSPEALLNQPQHF
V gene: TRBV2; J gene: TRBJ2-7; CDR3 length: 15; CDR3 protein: CASRETSLSLYEQYF
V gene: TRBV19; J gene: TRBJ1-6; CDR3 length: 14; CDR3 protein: CASSISQANSPLHF
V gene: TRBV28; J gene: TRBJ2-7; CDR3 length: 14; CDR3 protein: CASSFIRGEHEQYF
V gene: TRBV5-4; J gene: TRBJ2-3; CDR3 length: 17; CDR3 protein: CASSLTSGSSRTDTQYF
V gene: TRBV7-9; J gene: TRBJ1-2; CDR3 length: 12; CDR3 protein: CASSLAAVGYTF
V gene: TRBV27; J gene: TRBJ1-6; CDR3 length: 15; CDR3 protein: CASSFQGSYNSPLHF
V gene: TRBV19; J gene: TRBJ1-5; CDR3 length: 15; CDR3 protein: CASSTRRGRGESQHF
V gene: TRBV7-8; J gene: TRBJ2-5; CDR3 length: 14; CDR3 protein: CASSLAGGEETQYF
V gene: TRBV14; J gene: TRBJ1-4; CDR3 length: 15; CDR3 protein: CASSQDPSGGEKLFF
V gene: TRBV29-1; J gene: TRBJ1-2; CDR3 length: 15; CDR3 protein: CSVEDRDTRHYGYTF
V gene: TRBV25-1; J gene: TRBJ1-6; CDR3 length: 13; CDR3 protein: CASTAGGDSPLHF
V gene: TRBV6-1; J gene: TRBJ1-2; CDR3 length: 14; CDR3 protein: CASSEAPGSDGYTF
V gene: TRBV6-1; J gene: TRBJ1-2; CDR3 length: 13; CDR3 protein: CASTSGTGRGYTF
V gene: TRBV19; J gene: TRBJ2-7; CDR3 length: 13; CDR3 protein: CASSISLSYEQYF
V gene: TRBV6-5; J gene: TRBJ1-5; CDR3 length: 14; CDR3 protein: CASRGTGGNQPQHF
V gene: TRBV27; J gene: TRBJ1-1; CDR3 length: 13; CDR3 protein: CASSLTGNTEAFF
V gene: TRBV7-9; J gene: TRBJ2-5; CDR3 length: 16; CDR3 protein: CASSYTSGGNRETQYF
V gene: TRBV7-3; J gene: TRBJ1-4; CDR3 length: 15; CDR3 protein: CASSLNGQPNEKLFF
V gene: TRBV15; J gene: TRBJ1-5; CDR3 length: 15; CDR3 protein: CATSRDLGTGLPQHF
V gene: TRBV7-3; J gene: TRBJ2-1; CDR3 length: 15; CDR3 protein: CASSWGGGHYNEQFF
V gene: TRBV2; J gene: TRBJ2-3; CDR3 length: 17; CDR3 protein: CASRGGLAGHFTDTQYF
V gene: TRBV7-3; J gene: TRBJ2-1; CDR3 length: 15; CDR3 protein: CASSFGTSVYNEQFF
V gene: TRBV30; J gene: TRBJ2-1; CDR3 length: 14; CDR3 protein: CAWSRDRAYNEQFF
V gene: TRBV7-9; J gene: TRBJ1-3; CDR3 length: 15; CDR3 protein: CASSLPTVSGNTIYF
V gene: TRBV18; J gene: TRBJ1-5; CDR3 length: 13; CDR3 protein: CASSPKGNQPQHF
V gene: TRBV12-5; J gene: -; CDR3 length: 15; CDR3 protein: CASGLGAEVSYEQYF
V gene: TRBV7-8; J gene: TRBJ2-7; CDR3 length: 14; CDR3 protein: CASSLPGLSYEQYF